Each of the 9 T cell receptor beta chains below was sequenced from the same sample in a study of CD8+ T cells in alopecia areata. TCR sequencing used cDNA made by reverse transcription of extracted RNA. The table came from immunoSEQ multiplex PCR; TCRdb's copy has only in-frame clones and leaves some out. This table holds some 190,000 clones, 60% found once. Indicated treatment: oral pan-JAK inhibitor, 5-10 mg twice daily. Sequencing was performed on CD4+ T cells sorted from blood, taken at week 24, from a patient treated with tofacitinib. These receptors all stem from a human donor with alopecia areata.

The genes are TRBV10-2 and TRBJ2-2, with 8 positions matching TRBD2. This CDR3 region has 14 residues. Germline V CDR1 and CDR2: WSHSY, SAAADI. V trimming: 8 bases; J trimming: 6 bases; junction bases outside the gene matches: 8. CDR3 DNA sequence: TGCGCCAGCGGCCAAGCGGGGGAGGCCGGGGAGCTGTTTTTT. Amino acid sequence: CASGQAGEAGELFF.

This chain joins TRBV18 and TRBJ2-3; TRBD2 might be the D (5 bases). Trimming removed 1 base at V and 6 bases at J, with 14 bases between. The CDR3 spans 15 residues. Germline-derived CDR1 and CDR2 are KGHSH and LQKENI. The CDR3 region is CASSPRTDSGDTQYF. Here the CDR3 DNA reads TGTGCCAGCTCACCACGGACTGATTCGGGGGATACGCAGTATTTT.

The sample holds one count of this clone. V and J are TRBV9 and TRBJ1-6; D not certain. This CDR3 contains 13 residues. Looked up from germline, CDR1 is SGDLS and CDR2 is YYNGEE. Trimming took 3 bases from V and 5 from J, leaving 6 bases between them. Here the CDR3 reads CASSEVNNSPLHF. CDR3 nucleotide sequence: TGTGCCAGCAGCGAGGTGAATAATTCACCCCTCCACTTT.

The sample holds a few counts of this clone. V gene TRBV29-1 combines with J gene TRBJ1-1; D gene uncertain. CDR1 is SQVTM, CDR2 ANQGSEA, per germline. The CDR3 consists of 13 residues. Deletions cut 5 bases from V and 3 bases from J, with 13 bases between. The CDR3 loop is CSVRASFDTEAFF. CDR3 DNA: TGCAGCGTTCGGGCCAGCTTTGACACTGAAGCTTTCTTT.

This rearrangement joins TRBV29-1 to TRBJ2-1; no definite D call. Trimming pared 7 bases from V and 4 bases from J, leaving 17 bases between. The CDR3 runs 14 residues. The germline V gene has CDR1 SQVTM and CDR2 ANQGSEA. The CDR3 reads CSAADGRPYNEQFF. The CDR3 DNA reads as TGCAGCGCCGCGGACGGCAGACCTTACAATGAGCAGTTCTTC.

This chain uses TRBV5-1 with TRBJ2-3; D uncertain. Germline loops: CDR1 SGHRS, CDR2 YFSETQ. This CDR3 has 15 residues. Trimming took off 4 bases at V and 5 bases at J, with 17 bases between the two ends. CDR3 sequence: CASSPRKTVGDTQYF. In DNA form, the CDR3 reads TGCGCCAGCAGCCCGAGGAAGACCGTAGGAGATACGCAGTATTTT.

A few counts support this clone. Written as DNA, the CDR3 is TGTGCCAGCAGCCTTATCGGGTTGGGTGAAGCTTTCTTT. It translates to CASSLIGLGEAFF. V usage is TRBV14 and J usage is TRBJ1-1; D gene ambiguous. Trimming shortened V by 4 bases and J by 7 bases, and 13 bases separated the two germline ends. The CDR3 is 13 residues long. In germline, CDR1 is SGHDN, CDR2 FVKESK.

The table lists this clone with a count of one. This chain links TRBV29-1 with TRBJ1-1; TRBD1 is a possible D gene (5 bases). Deletions cut 6 bases from V and 0 bases from J, with 23 bases between. Germline V lookup: CDR1 SQVTM, CDR2 ANQGSEA. The CDR3 totals 17 residues. For the CDR3, the DNA is TGCAGCGTCCAACGGGTGGCAGGGTCCTCTTTGAACACTGAAGCTTTCTTT. Translation gives CSVQRVAGSSLNTEAFF.

The V call is TRBV30, the J call TRBJ1-5; tentatively, D is TRBD1 (6 bases). V lost 1 base, J lost 0 bases, and 13 bases lay in between. This CDR3 is 16 amino acids long. CDR1 and CDR2 from the germline V gene are GTSNPN and SVGIG (reference sequence). The CDR3 loop is CAWSEGVDYSNQPQHF. The CDR3, as DNA: TGTGCCTGGAGTGAGGGGGTAGACTATAGCAATCAGCCCCAGCATTTT.